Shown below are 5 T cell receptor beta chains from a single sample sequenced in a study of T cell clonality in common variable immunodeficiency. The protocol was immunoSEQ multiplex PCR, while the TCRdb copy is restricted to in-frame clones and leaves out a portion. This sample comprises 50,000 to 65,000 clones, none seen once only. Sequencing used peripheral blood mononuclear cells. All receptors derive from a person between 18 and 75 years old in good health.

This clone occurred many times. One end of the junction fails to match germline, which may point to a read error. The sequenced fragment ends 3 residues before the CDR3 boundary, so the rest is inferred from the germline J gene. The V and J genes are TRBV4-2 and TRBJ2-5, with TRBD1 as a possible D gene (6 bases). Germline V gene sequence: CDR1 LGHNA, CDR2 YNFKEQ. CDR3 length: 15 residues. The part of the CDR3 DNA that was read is TGCGCCAGCAGCCAAGATCGAGGGGGACGAGAGACC. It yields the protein CASSQDRGGRET. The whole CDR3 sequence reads CASSQDRGGRETQYF.

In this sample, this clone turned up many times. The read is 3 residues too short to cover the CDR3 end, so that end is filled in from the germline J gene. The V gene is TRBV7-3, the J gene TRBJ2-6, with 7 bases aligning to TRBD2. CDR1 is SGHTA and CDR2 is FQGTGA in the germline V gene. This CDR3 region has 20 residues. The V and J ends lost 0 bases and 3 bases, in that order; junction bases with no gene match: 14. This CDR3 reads CASSLTLGGRLSLGANVLTF. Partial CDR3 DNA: TGTGCCAGCAGCTTAACGTTGGGCGGGAGATTGTCTCTTGGGGCCAACGTC.

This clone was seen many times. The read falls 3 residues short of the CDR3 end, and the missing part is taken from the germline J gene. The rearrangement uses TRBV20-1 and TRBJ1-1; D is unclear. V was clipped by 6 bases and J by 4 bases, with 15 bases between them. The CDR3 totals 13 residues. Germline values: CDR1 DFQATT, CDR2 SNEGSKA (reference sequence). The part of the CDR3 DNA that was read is TGCAGTGCCCTCCGCCATCGAGGCACTGAA. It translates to CSALRHRGTE. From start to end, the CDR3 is CSALRHRGTEAFF.

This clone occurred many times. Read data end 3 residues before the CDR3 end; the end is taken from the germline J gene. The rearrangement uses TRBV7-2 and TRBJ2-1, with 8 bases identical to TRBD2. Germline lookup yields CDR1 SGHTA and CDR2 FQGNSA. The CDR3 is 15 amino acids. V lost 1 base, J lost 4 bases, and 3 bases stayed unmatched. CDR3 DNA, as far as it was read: TGTGCCAGCAGCTTAGGCCGGGGGGGTTACAATGAG. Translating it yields CASSLGRGGYNE. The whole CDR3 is CASSLGRGGYNEQFF.

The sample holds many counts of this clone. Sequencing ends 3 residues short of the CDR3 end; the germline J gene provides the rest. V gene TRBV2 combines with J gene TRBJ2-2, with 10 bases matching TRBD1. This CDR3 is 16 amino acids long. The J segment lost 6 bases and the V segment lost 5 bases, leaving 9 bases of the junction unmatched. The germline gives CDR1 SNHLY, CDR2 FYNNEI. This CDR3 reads CASSTRDRGLAGELFF. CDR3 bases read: TGTGCCAGCAGTACTCGGGACAGGGGATTAGCCGGGGAG.